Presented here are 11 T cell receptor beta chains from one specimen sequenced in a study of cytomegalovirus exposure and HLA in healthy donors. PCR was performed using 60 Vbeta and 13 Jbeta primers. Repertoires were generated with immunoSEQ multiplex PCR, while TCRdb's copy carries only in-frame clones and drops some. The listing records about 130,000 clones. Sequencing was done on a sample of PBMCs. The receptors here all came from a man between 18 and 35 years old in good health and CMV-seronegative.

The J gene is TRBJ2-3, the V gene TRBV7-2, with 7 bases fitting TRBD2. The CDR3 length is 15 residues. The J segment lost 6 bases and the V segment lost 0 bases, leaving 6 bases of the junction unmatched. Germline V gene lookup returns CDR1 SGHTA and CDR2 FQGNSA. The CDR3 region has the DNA TGTGCCAGCAGCTTAGCGGGAGGGCCGGGGGATACGCAGTATTTT. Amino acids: CASSLAGGPGDTQYF. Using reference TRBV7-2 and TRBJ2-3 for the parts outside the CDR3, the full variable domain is GAGVSQSPSNKVTEKGKDVELRCDPISGHTALYWYRQSLGQGLEFLIYFQGNSAPDKSGLPSDRFSAERTGGSVSTLTIQRTQQEDSAVYLCASSLAGGPGDTQYFGPGTRLTVL.

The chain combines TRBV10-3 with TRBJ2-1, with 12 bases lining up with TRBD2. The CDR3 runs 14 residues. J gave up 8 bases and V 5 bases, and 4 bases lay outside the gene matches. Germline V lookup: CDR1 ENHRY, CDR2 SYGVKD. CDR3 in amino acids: CAISTSGRHHEQFF. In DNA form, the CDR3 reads TGTGCCATCAGTACTAGCGGGAGGCACCATGAGCAGTTCTTC.

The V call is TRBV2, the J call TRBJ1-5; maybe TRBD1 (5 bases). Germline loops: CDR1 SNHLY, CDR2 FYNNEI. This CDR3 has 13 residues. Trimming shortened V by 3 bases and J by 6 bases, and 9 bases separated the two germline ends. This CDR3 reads CASSDRAGQPQHF. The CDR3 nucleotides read TGTGCCAGCAGTGACAGGGCAGGTCAGCCCCAGCATTTT. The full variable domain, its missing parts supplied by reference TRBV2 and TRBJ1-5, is EPEVTQTPSHQVTQMGQEVILRCVPISNHLYFYWYRQILGQKVEFLVSFYNNEISEKSEIFDDQFSVERPDGSNFTLKIRSTKLEDSAMYFCASSDRAGQPQHFGDGTRLSIL.

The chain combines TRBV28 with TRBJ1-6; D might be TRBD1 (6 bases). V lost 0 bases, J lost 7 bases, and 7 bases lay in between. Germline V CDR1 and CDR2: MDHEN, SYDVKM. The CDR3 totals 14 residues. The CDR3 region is CASSLWQGNSPLHF. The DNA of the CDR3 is TGTGCCAGCAGTTTATGGCAGGGGAATTCACCCCTCCACTTT.

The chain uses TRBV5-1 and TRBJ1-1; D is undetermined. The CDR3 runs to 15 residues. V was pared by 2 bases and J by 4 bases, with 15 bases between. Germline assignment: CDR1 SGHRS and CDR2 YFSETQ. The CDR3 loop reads CASSLDGPRVTEAFF. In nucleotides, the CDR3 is TGCGCCAGCAGCTTAGATGGCCCTCGGGTCACTGAAGCTTTCTTT.

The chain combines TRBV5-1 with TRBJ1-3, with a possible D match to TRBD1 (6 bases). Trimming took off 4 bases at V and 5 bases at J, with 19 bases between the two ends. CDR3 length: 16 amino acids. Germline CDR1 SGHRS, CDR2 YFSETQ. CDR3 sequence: CASSRKALGQRNTIYF. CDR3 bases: TGCGCCAGCAGCCGAAAAGCCCTCGGACAGAGAAACACCATATATTTT.

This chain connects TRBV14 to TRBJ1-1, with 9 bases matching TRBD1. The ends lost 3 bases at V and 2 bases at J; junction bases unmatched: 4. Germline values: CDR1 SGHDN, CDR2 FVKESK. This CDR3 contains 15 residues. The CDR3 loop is CASSHRTGVNTEAFF. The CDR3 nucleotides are TGTGCCAGCAGCCACAGGACAGGGGTAAACACTGAAGCTTTCTTT.

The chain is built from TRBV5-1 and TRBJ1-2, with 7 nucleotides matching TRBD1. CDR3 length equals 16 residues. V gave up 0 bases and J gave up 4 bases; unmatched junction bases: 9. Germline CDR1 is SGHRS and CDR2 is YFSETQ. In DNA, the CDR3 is TGCGCCAGCAGCTTGGAGGGTCTCGGGGACAGCTATGGCTACACCTTC. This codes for CASSLEGLGDSYGYTF.

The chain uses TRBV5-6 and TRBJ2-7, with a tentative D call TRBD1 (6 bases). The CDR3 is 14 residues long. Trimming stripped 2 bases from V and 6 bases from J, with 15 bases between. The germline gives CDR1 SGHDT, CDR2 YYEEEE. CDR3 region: CASSFGTGNREQYF. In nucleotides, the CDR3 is TGTGCCAGCAGCTTTGGAACAGGGAACCGCGAGCAGTACTTC. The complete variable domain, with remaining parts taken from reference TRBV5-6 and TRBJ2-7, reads DAGVTQSPTHLIKTRGQQVTLRCSPKSGHDTVSWYQQALGQGPQFIFQYYEEEERQRGNFPDRFSGHQFPNYSSELNVNALLLGDSALYLCASSFGTGNREQYFGPGTRLTVT.

DNA for the CDR3: TGTGCCTGGAGTGTAAGGGGTCAGGGAAGCGGCTACACCTTC. Protein sequence: CAWSVRGQGSGYTF. V and J are TRBV30 and TRBJ1-2; perhaps TRBD1 as D (5 bases). The CDR3 loop spans 14 amino acids. The V end was cut by 0 bases, the J end by 8 bases, with 16 bases between. Germline assignment: CDR1 GTSNPN and CDR2 SVGIG (reference sequence).

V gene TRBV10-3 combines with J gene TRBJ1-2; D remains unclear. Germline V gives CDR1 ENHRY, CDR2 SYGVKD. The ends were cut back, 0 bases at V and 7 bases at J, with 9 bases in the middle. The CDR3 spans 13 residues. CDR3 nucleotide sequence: TGTGCCATCAGTGAGTCTGGCCGCATTGGCTACACCTTC. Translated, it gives CAISESGRIGYTF.